This T cell receptor (beta chain) was identified during a study of blood T cell repertoires in COVID-19. This clone was observed a handful of times. Other nucleotide sequences from this sample produce the same CDR3. Sequenced by immunoSEQ multiplex PCR; TCRdb stores in-frame clones only, minus some. Among 150,000 to 200,000 clones listed, roughly 83% were seen once. This clonotype was obtained from a woman in her fifties or sixties who had recovered from COVID-19. Sequenced: PBMCs or T cells enriched from blood (not recorded which).

The DNA for the CDR3 is TGTGCCAGCAGCCAAGGGGCGGGGAACACTGAAGCTTTCTTT. It codes for CASSQGAGNTEAFF. The chain links TRBV3-1 (or the pseudogene TRBV3-2) to TRBJ1-1; D is ambiguous. Trimming removed 1 base at V and 1 base at J, with 7 bases between. The CDR3 spans 14 residues. Germline CDR1 reads LGHDT; CDR2 reads YNNKEL (reference sequence).